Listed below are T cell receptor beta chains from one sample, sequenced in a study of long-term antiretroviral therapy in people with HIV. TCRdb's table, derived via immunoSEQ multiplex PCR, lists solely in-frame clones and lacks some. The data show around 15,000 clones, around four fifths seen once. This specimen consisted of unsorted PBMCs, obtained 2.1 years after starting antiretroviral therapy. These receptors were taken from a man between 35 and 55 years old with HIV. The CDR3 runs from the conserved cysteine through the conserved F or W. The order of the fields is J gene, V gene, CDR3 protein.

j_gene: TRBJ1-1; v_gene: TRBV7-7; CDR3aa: CASSKTVNTEAFF
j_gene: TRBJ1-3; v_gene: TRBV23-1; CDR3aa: CASSQGAGNTIYF
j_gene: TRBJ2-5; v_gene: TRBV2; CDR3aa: CASAAPGGTQYF
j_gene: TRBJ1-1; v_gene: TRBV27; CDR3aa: CASSKNRAGLNTEAFF
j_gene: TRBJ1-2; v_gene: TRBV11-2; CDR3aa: CASSLGHSITTTNYGYTF
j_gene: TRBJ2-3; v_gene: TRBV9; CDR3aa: CASSVVGGSTDTQYF
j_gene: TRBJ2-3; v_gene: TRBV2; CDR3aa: CASFIGPTDTQYF
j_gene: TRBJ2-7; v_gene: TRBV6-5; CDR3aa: CASSLGTSGDYEQYF
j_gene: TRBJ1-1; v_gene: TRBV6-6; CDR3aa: CASTLGIMNTEAFF
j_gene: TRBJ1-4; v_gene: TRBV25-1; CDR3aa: CASSEQGLEEKLFF
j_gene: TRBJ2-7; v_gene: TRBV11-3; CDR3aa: CASSFWDRDYEQYF
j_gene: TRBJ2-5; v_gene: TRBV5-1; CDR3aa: CASSLRGAQETQYF
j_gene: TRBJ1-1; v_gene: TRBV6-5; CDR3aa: CASSSDRGWTEAFF
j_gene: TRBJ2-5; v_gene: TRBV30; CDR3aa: CAWSLRTGGLETQYF
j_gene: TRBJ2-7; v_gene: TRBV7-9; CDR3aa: CASSPRTAYEQYF
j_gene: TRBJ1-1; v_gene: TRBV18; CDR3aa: CASSPQGEGTEAFF
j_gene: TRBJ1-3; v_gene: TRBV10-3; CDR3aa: CAISSPDRDPGNTIYF
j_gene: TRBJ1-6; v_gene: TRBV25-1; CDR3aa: CASSESPEGPLHF
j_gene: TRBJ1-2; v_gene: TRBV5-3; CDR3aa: CARSKEAPHTGEKVTNYGYTF
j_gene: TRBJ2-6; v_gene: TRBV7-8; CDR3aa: CASSLEGAGANVLTF
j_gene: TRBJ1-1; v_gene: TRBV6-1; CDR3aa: CASSAARDRRTTEAFF
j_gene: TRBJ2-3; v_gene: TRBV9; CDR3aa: CASSPAGRTDTQYF
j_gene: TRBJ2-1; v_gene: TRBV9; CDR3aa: CASSVGDFDSNEQFF
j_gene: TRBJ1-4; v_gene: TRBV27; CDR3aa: CASGNGGTATNEKLFF
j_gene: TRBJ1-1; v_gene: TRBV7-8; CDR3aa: CASSLASTSSTEAFF
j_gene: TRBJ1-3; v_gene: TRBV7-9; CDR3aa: CASSLRQDGNTIYF
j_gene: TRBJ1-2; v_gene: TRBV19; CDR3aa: CASSIAGTGLDGYTF
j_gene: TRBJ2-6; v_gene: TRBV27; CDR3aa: CASKSRSGANVLTF
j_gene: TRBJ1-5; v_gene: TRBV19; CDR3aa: CASSSYPDSQHF
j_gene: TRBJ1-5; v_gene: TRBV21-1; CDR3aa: CASSKRGYGSNQPQHF
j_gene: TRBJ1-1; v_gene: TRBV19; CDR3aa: CASRVGDDNTEAFF
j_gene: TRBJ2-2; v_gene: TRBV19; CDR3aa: CASSRGPGPAGELFF
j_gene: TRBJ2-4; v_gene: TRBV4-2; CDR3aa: CASSLRDRDPKNIQYF
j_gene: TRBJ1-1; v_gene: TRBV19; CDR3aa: CASTSVGTVNTEAFF
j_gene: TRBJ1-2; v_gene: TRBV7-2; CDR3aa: CASSKIPRATLEYGYTF